Listed below are T cell receptor beta chains from one sample, sequenced in a study of T cell responses to AZD1222 COVID-19 vaccine. Measured with immunoSEQ multiplex PCR; TCRdb has only the in-frame clones, and not every one. The data show 140,000 to 150,000 clones, with roughly 90% seen just once and approximately 3.5% held by the top ten. Sequenced material: peripheral blood, taken 28 days after the second AZD1222 dose. The receptors were sampled from an adult who received the AZD1222 COVID-19 vaccine. Both conserved end residues are part of each CDR3. The order of the fields is J gene, D gene, clone size, V gene, CDR3 DNA, CDR3 protein. The D gene is left open where the match is weak. The size entry is marked missing in some rows and otherwise reads once, few, many or a size class.

>TRBJ2-1|TRBD2|.|TRBV9
TGTGCCAGCAGCGTAGATAGCGGGAGGGTCAATGAGCAGTTCTTC
CASSVDSGRVNEQFF
>TRBJ1-5|.|.|TRBV27
TGTGCCAGCAGTTTAGTCGCTAATCAGCCCCAGCATTTT
CASSLVANQPQHF
>TRBJ2-1|.|.|TRBV11-3
TGTGCCAGCAGCCAACATGACAATGAGCAGTTCTTC
CASSQHDNEQFF
>TRBJ2-7|TRBD1|.|TRBV5-1
TGCGCCAGCAGCTGGAGGACAGGGCCCTACGAGCAGTACTTC
CASSWRTGPYEQYF
>TRBJ1-5|.|.|TRBV19
TGTGCCAGTAGTATTTGGTTGGGGAGGGTGCGCAATCAGCCCCAGCATTTT
CASSIWLGRVRNQPQHF
>TRBJ1-4|.|.|TRBV6-4
TGTGCCAGCAGAAAGGAATCGGGTTCGGAAAAACTGTTTTTT
CASRKESGSEKLFF
>TRBJ2-5|.|.|TRBV5-8
TGTGCCAGCAGCTTTGGGCTTGGCGGAGAGACCCAGTACTTC
CASSFGLGGETQYF
>TRBJ2-1|TRBD2|.|TRBV2
TGTGCCAGCAGAGAAGCAGCCACTAGCGGCTACAATGAGCAGTTCTTC
CASREAATSGYNEQFF
>TRBJ2-7|.|.|TRBV6-5
TGTGCCAGCAGTTACCGTCACAGCTCCTACGAGCAGTACTTC
CASSYRHSSYEQYF
>TRBJ2-1|TRBD2|once|TRBV15
TGTGCCACCAGCAGAGCGAGTAGCGGGAGTGAGTTCTTC
CATSRASSGSEFF
>TRBJ1-2|.|.|TRBV28
TGTGCCAGCACGGGGGCGAAAACCCTCTATGGCTACACCTTC
CASTGAKTLYGYTF
>TRBJ2-1|.|.|TRBV30
TGTGCCTGGAGAGGGGACCTCTACAATGAGCAGTTCTTC
CAWRGDLYNEQFF
>TRBJ2-5|.|.|TRBV7-2
TGTGCCAGCAGCTCCCGAGAGACCCAGTACTTC
CASSSRETQYF
>TRBJ1-1|.|.|TRBV4-1
TGCGCCAGCAGCCAAGATCGAATGGGCACTGAAGCTTTCTTT
CASSQDRMGTEAFF
>TRBJ1-4|.|.|TRBV15
TGTGCCACCAGCAGGGCGGGATTCGGTGGGGTTGAAAAACTGTTTTTT
CATSRAGFGGVEKLFF
>TRBJ1-3|.|.|TRBV9
TGTGCCAGCAGCCCCTCTTCGCGCAGGGCGAGTGGAAACACCATATATTTT
CASSPSSRRASGNTIYF
>TRBJ1-2|.|.|TRBV7-2
TGTGCCAGCAGCCAGGGCAGGACCAGCTATGGCTACACCTTC
CASSQGRTSYGYTF
>TRBJ1-3|.|.|TRBV19
TGTGCCAGTAGTATGGCCCGAGGCTTTCTGAGCTCTGGAAACACCATATATTTT
CASSMARGFLSSGNTIYF